The TCR beta chain under discussion was sequenced for a study of blood T cells in healthy people across ages. The V and J ends lost 4 bases and 9 bases respectively, with 19 bases between them. The germline gives CDR1 ENHRY, CDR2 SYGVKD. The CDR3 length is 15 residues. Next came a second PCR, run for about 7 to 12 cycles, which used a sample-barcoded 5' primer along with a J-beta primer mix. Researchers report that a template-switch adaptor with 12 random nucleotides tagged each cDNA molecule. Each CDR3 protein is one row after TCRdb ran MiXCR on the 5' RACE reads. The sample yields around 1,000,000 distinct CDR3 sequences, less than 25% seen once. These same records also appear under a second study, on T cells of mothers and their children.

The TCR sequence derives from a girl aged 2-10 years in good health. Sequencing was carried out using blood. The chain links TRBV10-3 to TRBJ2-1; the D gene is possibly TRBD1 (5 bases). For the CDR3, the DNA is TGTGCCATCAGTGCAACAGGTGAACACTTCGGTGAGCAGTTCTTC. Its protein product is CAISATGEHFGEQFF.